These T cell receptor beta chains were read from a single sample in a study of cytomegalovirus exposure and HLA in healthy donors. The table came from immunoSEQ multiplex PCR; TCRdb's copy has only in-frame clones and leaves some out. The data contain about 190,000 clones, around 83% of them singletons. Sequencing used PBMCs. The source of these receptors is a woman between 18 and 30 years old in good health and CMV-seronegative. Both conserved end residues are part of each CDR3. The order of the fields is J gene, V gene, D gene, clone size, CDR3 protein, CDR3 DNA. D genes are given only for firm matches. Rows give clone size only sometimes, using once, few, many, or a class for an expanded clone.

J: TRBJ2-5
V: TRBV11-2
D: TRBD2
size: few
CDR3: CASSRGSSGGQETQYF
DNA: TGTGCCAGCAGTAGGGGCTCTAGCGGGGGACAAGAGACCCAGTACTTC

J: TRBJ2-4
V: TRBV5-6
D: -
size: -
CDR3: CASSLARSLYPWNIQYF
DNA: TGTGCCAGCAGCTTGGCCAGATCCCTGTATCCCTGGAACATTCAGTACTTC

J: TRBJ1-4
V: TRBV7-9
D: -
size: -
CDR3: CSSSLQLQNEKLFF
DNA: TGTTCCAGCAGCTTACAACTGCAAAATGAAAAACTGTTTTTT

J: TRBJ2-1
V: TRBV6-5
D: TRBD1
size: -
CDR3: CASYRTGSASEQFF
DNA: TGTGCCAGCTACCGGACAGGGTCTGCGAGTGAGCAGTTCTTC

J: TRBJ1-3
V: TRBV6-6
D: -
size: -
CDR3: CASSYYSPSSGNTIYF
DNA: TGTGCCAGCAGTTACTACAGCCCTTCCTCTGGAAACACCATATATTTT

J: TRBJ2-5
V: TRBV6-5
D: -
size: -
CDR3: CASSPWGSVETQYF
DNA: TGTGCCAGCAGTCCCTGGGGCAGCGTAGAGACCCAGTACTTC

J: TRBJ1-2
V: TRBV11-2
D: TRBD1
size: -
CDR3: CASSFDRGSGYTF
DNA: TGTGCCAGCAGCTTCGACAGGGGATCTGGCTACACCTTC

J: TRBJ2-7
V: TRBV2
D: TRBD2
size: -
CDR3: CASSEAWGTSIGEQYF
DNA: TGTGCCAGCAGTGAAGCCTGGGGGACTAGCATTGGCGAGCAGTACTTC

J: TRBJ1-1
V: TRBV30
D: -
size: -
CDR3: CAWSASWGGGWEAFF
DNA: TGTGCCTGGAGTGCCTCTTGGGGGGGAGGATGGGAAGCTTTCTTT

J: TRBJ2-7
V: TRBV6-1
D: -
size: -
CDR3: CASSEEWRDEQYF
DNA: TGTGCCAGCAGTGAAGAATGGAGGGACGAGCAGTACTTC

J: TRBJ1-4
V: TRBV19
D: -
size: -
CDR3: CASSIPGGTNEKLFF
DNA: TGTGCCAGTAGTATTCCTGGGGGGACTAATGAAAAACTGTTTTTT

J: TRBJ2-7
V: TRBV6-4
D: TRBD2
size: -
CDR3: CASTLAGDQYEQYF
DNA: TGTGCCAGTACACTAGCGGGGGACCAATACGAGCAGTACTTC

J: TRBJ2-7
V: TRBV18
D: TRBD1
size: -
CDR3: CASSPGQGASYEQYF
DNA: TGTGCCAGCTCACCAGGACAGGGAGCGTCCTACGAGCAGTACTTC

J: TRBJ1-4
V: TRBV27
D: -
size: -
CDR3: CASSKGRGDEKLFF
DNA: TGTGCCAGCAGTAAAGGGAGGGGGGATGAAAAACTGTTTTTT

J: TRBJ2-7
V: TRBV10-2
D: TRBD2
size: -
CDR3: CASRDHSGGPLEQYF
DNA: TGCGCCAGCAGGGATCATAGCGGGGGTCCTCTCGAGCAGTACTTC

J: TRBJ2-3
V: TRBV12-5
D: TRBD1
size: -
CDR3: CASGLVRDRNPPDTQYF
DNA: TGTGCTAGTGGTTTGGTACGGGACAGAAACCCCCCAGATACGCAGTATTTT

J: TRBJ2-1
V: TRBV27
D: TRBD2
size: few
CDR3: CASSLELAVPYNEQFF
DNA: TGTGCCAGCAGTTTGGAACTAGCGGTCCCCTACAATGAGCAGTTCTTC

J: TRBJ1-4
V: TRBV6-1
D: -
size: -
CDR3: CASSEHRDGGKLFF
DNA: TGTGCCAGCAGTGAACACAGGGACGGAGGAAAACTGTTTTTT

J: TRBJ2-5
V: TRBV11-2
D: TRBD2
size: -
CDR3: CASSLGRGREETQYF
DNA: TGTGCCAGCAGCTTGGGGAGGGGTAGGGAAGAGACCCAGTACTTC

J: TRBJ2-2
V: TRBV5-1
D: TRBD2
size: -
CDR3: CASSLEGLKAGELFF
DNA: TGCGCCAGCAGCTTGGAGGGACTAAAGGCCGGGGAGCTGTTTTTT

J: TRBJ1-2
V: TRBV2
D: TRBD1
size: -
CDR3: CASSGQATGDGYTF
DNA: TGTGCCAGCAGTGGACAAGCTACAGGGGACGGCTACACCTTC

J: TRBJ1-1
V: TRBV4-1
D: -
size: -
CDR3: CASSQGGEGWTEAFF
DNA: TGCGCCAGCAGCCAAGGAGGTGAGGGATGGACTGAAGCTTTCTTT

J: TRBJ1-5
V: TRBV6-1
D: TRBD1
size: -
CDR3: CASRTTGGAYQPQHF
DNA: TGTGCCAGCCGTACCACAGGGGGCGCATATCAGCCCCAGCATTTT

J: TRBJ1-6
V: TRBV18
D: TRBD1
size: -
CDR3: CASSPRTGGLSPLHF
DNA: TGTGCCAGCTCACCTCGGACAGGCGGCCTATCACCCCTCCACTTT

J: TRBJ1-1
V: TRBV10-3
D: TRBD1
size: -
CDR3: CAISDGRQGNTEAFF
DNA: TGTGCCATCAGTGATGGGAGACAGGGGAACACTGAAGCTTTCTTT

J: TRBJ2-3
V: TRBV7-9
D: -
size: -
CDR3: CASSPAKGASGTDTQYF
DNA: TGTGCCAGCAGCCCGGCAAAGGGGGCTAGCGGCACAGATACGCAGTATTTT

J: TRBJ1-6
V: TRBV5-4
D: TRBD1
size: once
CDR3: CASSSTEQGARESPLHF
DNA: TGTGCCAGCAGCTCCACGGAACAGGGGGCGCGAGAATCACCCCTCCACTTT

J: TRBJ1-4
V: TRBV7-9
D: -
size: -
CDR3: CASSPNTGYGNNEKLFF
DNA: TGTGCCAGCAGCCCGAATACAGGGTATGGAAATAATGAAAAACTGTTTTTT

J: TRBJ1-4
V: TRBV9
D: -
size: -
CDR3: CASSVGGATNEKLFF
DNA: TGTGCCAGCAGCGTAGGAGGTGCAACTAATGAAAAACTGTTTTTT

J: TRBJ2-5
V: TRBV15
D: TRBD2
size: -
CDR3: CATSGGLDAETQYF
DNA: TGTGCCACCAGCGGGGGACTAGACGCAGAGACCCAGTACTTC

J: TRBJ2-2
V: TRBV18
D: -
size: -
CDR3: CASSPLTGITGELFF
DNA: TGTGCCAGCTCACCATTAACAGGGATTACGGGGGAGCTGTTTTTT

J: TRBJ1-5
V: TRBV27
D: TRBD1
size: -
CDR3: CASSRIGQGAQPQHF
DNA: TGTGCCAGCAGTCGAATCGGACAGGGGGCCCAGCCCCAGCATTTT

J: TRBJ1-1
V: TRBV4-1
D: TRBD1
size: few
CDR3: CASSQGTRTGGATEAFF
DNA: TGCGCCAGCAGCCAAGGAACCCGGACAGGGGGCGCCACTGAAGCTTTCTTT

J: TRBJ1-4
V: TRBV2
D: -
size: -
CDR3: CASSEQGRLEEKLFF
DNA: TGTGCCAGCAGTGAACAGGGGCGGCTGGAGGAAAAACTGTTTTTT

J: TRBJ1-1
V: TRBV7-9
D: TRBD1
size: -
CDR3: CASSLVQGANTEAFF
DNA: TGTGCCAGCAGCTTAGTTCAGGGGGCAAACACTGAAGCTTTCTTT

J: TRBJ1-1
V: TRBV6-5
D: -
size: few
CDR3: CASIRQNTEAFF
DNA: TGTGCCAGCATACGACAGAACACTGAAGCTTTCTTT

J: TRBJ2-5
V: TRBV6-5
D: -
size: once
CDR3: CASSYSRARPEETQYF
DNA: TGTGCCAGCAGTTACTCGAGGGCCAGACCAGAAGAGACCCAGTACTTC

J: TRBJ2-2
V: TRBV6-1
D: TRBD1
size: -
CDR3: CASSGLPYTGTVEPGELFF
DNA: TGTGCCAGCAGTGGCCTGCCCTATACCGGGACAGTAGAACCCGGGGAGCTGTTTTTT

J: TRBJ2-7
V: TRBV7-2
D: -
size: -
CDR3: CASSSSLSGFDEQYF
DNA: TGTGCCAGCAGCTCGTCCCTTTCGGGATTCGACGAGCAGTACTTC

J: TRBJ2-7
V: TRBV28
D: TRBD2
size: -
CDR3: CASSPAGGVYEQYF
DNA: TGTGCCAGCAGTCCAGCGGGAGGTGTCTACGAGCAGTACTTC

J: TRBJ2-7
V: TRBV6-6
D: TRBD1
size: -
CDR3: CASNPGTVSYEQYF
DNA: TGTGCCAGCAACCCCGGGACAGTATCCTACGAGCAGTACTTC

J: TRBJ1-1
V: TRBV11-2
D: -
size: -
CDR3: CASSYGPPRGAFF
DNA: TGTGCCAGCAGCTACGGACCCCCAAGGGGAGCTTTCTTT